This T cell receptor (beta chain) was obtained from a study of human T cells and chemical hapten exposure. The overall study: The upper back received 0.01% DPC by patch testing, with results read at 6 days. Mainly, slight library volume differences in the pool made TCR yields vary.

In regard to this clonotype: This may be a read error, as it is one base from a much larger clone.

Library construction involved attaching unique molecular identifiers to individual cDNA molecules, which allowed quantitative, reproducible TCR counting. TCRdb ran MiXCR on the RACE reads and lists one entry per CDR3 protein. This table has about 380,000 distinct CDR3 sequences, approximately 5.1% appearing once. Regarding time point: pre-sensitization, week 0. Regarding treatment: therapeutic diphenylcyclopropenone sensitization with weekly scalp DPC. People who gave samples had alopecia, were 18 to 70 years old, and were suitable for DPC. The CDR3 spans 12 residues. Germline CDR1 MRHNA, CDR2 SNTAGT.

The input for sequencing was whole blood, taken in connection with sensitization to the hapten diphenylcyclopropenone (DPC). This sequence joins TRBV6-4 and TRBJ1-5; D is unresolved. The TCR sequence derives from a woman aged 45-59 years with alopecia areata. Some clones in this sample may be carry-over from other donors' samples. CDR3: CVSLKRVQPQHF. The CDR3 bases are TGTGTCAGCCTCAAACGGGTTCAGCCCCAGCATTTT.